Shown below are 9 T cell receptor beta chains from a single sample sequenced in a study of blood T cell repertoires in COVID-19. Clones were sequenced by immunoSEQ multiplex PCR, and TCRdb holds only the in-frame ones, with some missing. This sample has about 200,000 clones, with roughly four fifths found just once. The source material was PBMCs or T cells enriched from blood (not recorded which). These receptors were collected from a woman aged 45 to 65 who had been exposed to COVID-19.

The rearrangement uses TRBV10-3 and TRBJ1-2; TRBD1 agrees at 7 bases. The J segment lost 5 bases and the V segment lost 5 bases, leaving 5 bases of the junction unmatched. CDR1 is ENHRY, CDR2 SYGVKD, per germline. CDR3 size: 13 residues. The CDR3 DNA follows: TGTGCCATCAGTCCTGACAGGGATTATGGCTACACCTTC. Translating it yields CAISPDRDYGYTF.

The chain links TRBV2 to TRBJ1-5, with TRBD1 matching 9 bases. The trim removed 6 bases at V and 3 bases at J, leaving 3 bases unmatched. This CDR3 spans 14 amino acids. Germline V gives CDR1 SNHLY, CDR2 FYNNEI. The CDR3 loop reads CASRGTGFNQPQHF. In DNA form, the CDR3 reads TGTGCCAGCAGAGGGACAGGGTTCAATCAGCCCCAGCATTTT. Combining the CDR3 with reference TRBV2 and TRBJ1-5 gives the whole variable domain EPEVTQTPSHQVTQMGQEVILRCVPISNHLYFYWYRQILGQKVEFLVSFYNNEISEKSEIFDDQFSVERPDGSNFTLKIRSTKLEDSAMYFCASRGTGFNQPQHFGDGTRLSIL.

The genes are TRBV6-5 and TRBJ1-2; 7 bases align to TRBD1. J lost 1 base, V lost 6 bases, and 5 bases had no gene match. Germline V gene data show CDR1 as MNHEY and CDR2 as SVGAGI. There are 14 residues in the CDR3. The CDR3 here is CASRRGQSNYGYTF. CDR3 DNA sequence: TGTGCCAGCAGAAGGGGACAGAGTAACTATGGCTACACCTTC.

This clone has just one count. DNA for the CDR3: TGTGCCAGCGGTCGTGGGACAGGGGTTGAGACCCAGTACTTC. As protein: CASGRGTGVETQYF. The chain employs TRBV11-2 and TRBJ2-5, with 10 bases that match TRBD1. This CDR3 region has 14 residues. The V and J ends lost 8 bases and 5 bases, in that order; junction bases with no gene match: 8. CDR1 and CDR2 (germline): SGHAT, FQNNGV. The full variable domain, in which reference TRBV11-2 and TRBJ2-5 provide the parts outside the CDR3, is EAGVAQSPRYKIIEKRQSVAFWCNPISGHATLYWYQQILGQGPKLLIQFQNNGVVDDSQLPKDRFSAERLKGVDSTLKIQPAKLEDSAVYLCASGRGTGVETQYFGPGTRLLVL.

This chain connects TRBV7-3 to TRBJ2-1; perhaps TRBD1 as D (5 bases). V lost 1 base, J lost 9 bases, and 13 bases lay in between. The CDR3 sequence is 14 residues long. Per germline, CDR1 SGHTA and CDR2 FQGTGA. The CDR3 here is CASSLKSGLVEQFF. Here the CDR3 DNA reads TGTGCCAGCAGCTTAAAGTCAGGGCTGGTTGAGCAGTTCTTC.

The gene calls are TRBV3-1 (or the pseudogene TRBV3-2) and TRBJ1-1; TRBD1 matches at 7 bases. The CDR3 totals 17 residues. CDR1 LGHDT and CDR2 YNNKEL come from the germline V gene (reference sequence). V was pared by 0 bases and J by 2 bases, with 9 bases of the junction left unmatched. The CDR3 loop is CASSQDLGDSSNTEAFF. In DNA, the CDR3 is TGTGCCAGCAGCCAAGATTTGGGGGACAGCTCAAACACTGAAGCTTTCTTT.

The chain couples TRBV2 to TRBJ2-1; 8 bases are shared with TRBD1. CDR3 length: 17 residues. Germline V lookup: CDR1 SNHLY, CDR2 FYNNEI. J was trimmed by 0 bases and V by 4 bases; bases with no gene match: 8. The CDR3 is CASSVSGQGGSYNEQFF. As DNA, the CDR3 is TGTGCCAGCAGTGTGTCCGGACAGGGAGGCTCCTACAATGAGCAGTTCTTC. Complete variable domain (other parts from reference TRBV2 and TRBJ2-1): EPEVTQTPSHQVTQMGQEVILRCVPISNHLYFYWYRQILGQKVEFLVSFYNNEISEKSEIFDDQFSVERPDGSNFTLKIRSTKLEDSAMYFCASSVSGQGGSYNEQFFGPGTRLTVL.

The V gene is TRBV4-2, the J gene TRBJ1-5, with D possibly matching TRBD1 (5 bases). The CDR3 is made up of 15 amino acids. Germline V gives CDR1 LGHNA, CDR2 YNFKEQ. Trimming cost V 4 bases and J 0 bases, with 10 bases left between them. CDR3: CASSPAGDSNQPQHF. The CDR3 DNA sequence: TGTGCCAGCAGCCCGGCGGGGGATAGCAATCAGCCCCAGCATTTT.

The chain is built from TRBV15 and TRBJ1-1, with D unresolved. Germline lookup yields CDR1 LNHNV and CDR2 YYDKDF (reference sequence). There are 12 residues in the CDR3. V was pared by 4 bases and J by 1 base, with 4 bases between. The CDR3 is CATSTGNTEAFF. In nucleotides, the CDR3 is TGTGCCACCAGCACGGGGAACACTGAAGCTTTCTTT.